A single sample gave rise to the 19 T cell receptor beta chains below, sequenced in a study of CD8 T cells in ankylosing spondylitis. Antigens of these TCRs are unknown. Each CDR3 protein gets one entry after TCRdb re-called the 5' RACE reads with MiXCR. The table shows roughly 700,000 distinct CDR3 sequences, with 19% occurring only once. Broader study findings: Ankylosing spondylitis blood appeared to be characterized by a TCR beta motif of 8 or 9 highly homologous variants.

The material sequenced was blood, either unsorted or a sorted T cell fraction (not recorded which). The receptors here all came from a male donor with ankylosing spondylitis.

At least ten counts were recorded for this clonotype. The chain uses TRBV29-1 and TRBJ1-1; D may be TRBD1 (5 bases). CDR1 SQVTM and CDR2 ANQGSEA come from the germline V gene. Trimming left V 6 bases short and J 1 base short, with 15 bases between. The CDR3 totals 14 residues. The CDR3 protein is CSVLDRTPNTEAFF. The CDR3 nucleotides are TGCAGCGTCCTCGACAGAACCCCGAACACTGAAGCTTTCTTT.

This rearrangement joins TRBV20-1 to TRBJ2-1; D remains unclear. Germline CDR1 DFQATT, CDR2 SNEGSKA (reference sequence). The V end was cut by 7 bases, the J end by 0 bases, with 13 bases between. The CDR3 runs to 14 residues. In nucleotides, the CDR3 is TGCAGTGTTGGGGTCCTAAGCTCCTACAATGAGCAGTTCTTC. Its protein product is CSVGVLSSYNEQFF.

The chain has TRBV27 and TRBJ2-2; D gene unclear. This CDR3 has 14 residues. V lost 6 bases to trimming and J lost 3 bases, with 11 bases between them. Germline V gene data show CDR1 as MNHEY and CDR2 as SMNVEV (reference sequence). As DNA, the CDR3 is TGTGCCAGCAGCCTCCGACTCTACACCGGGGAGCTGTTTTTT. Protein: CASSLRLYTGELFF.

The gene calls are TRBV5-1 and TRBJ2-1; D unclear. V shed 3 bases and J shed 8 bases, with 9 bases lying between them. CDR1 and CDR2 from the germline V gene are SGHRS and YFSETQ. The CDR3 extends over 12 amino acids. The CDR3 region has the DNA TGCGCCAGCAGCTCCCTCCCGGATGAGCAGTTCTTC. This translates into CASSSLPDEQFF.

This clonotype was seen just once. This chain uses TRBV4-1 with TRBJ1-1, with 7 bases that match TRBD1. Germline V gene lookup returns CDR1 MGHRA and CDR2 YSYEKL. V shed 1 base and J 4 bases; nucleotides not matched to a gene: 6. The CDR3 contains 15 residues. This CDR3 is CASSQGQGWGTEAFF. The CDR3 DNA reads as TGCGCCAGCAGCCAAGGACAGGGATGGGGCACTGAAGCTTTCTTT.

This clonotype was seen a few times. The V gene is TRBV20-1, the J gene TRBJ2-7; 7 bases are shared with TRBD1. The CDR3 runs to 13 residues. Losses at the gene ends were 4 bases for V and 0 bases for J; bases not matched to a gene: 3. Germline CDR1 and CDR2: DFQATT and SNEGSKA (reference sequence). CDR3 nucleotides: TGCAGTGCTAACCGGGACAGCTCCTACGAGCAGTACTTC. It is translated as CSANRDSSYEQYF.

The chain employs TRBV12-3 or TRBV12-4 and TRBJ2-3, with D hard to call. The V gene lost 1 base and the J gene lost 4 bases, with 18 bases spanning the gap. There are 17 residues in the CDR3. CDR3 coding DNA: TGTGCCAGCAGTTTAGGTCTCTGGGGTGGATCAGCAGATACGCAGTATTTT. It translates to CASSLGLWGGSADTQYF.

The rearrangement uses TRBV4-3 and TRBJ2-7, with D perhaps given as TRBD1 or TRBD2 (5 bases each). V lost 4 bases, J lost 5 bases, and 15 bases lay in between. Germline CDR1 is LGHNA and CDR2 is YSLEER. The CDR3 spans 14 residues. The CDR3 DNA is TGCGCCAGCAGCCTCGGGACCCTTGTGCACGAGCAGTACTTC. Translation: CASSLGTLVHEQYF.

The sample holds a few counts of this clonotype. The chain recombines TRBV6-1 with TRBJ2-2; D remains unclear. With 6 bases removed from V and 6 bases from J, the gap between germline ends came to 17 bases. This CDR3 has 15 amino acids. Germline V gives CDR1 MNHNS, CDR2 SASEGT. The CDR3 bases are TGTGCCAGCAGACCCTCCGTAAGGAGAGCCGGGGAGCTGTTTTTT. This translates into CASRPSVRRAGELFF.

There are a few counts of this clonotype. The chain joins TRBV6-1 to TRBJ1-1, with no clear D. Germline V gives CDR1 MNHNS, CDR2 SASEGT. The germline V and J ends were trimmed by 6 bases and 1 base, with 18 bases remaining between them. CDR3 length: 16 amino acids. The CDR3 DNA follows: TGTGCCAGCAGCCCACGCCGGGTGGGGTGGAACACTGAAGCTTTCTTT. This codes for CASSPRRVGWNTEAFF.

This clonotype was seen a handful of times. This chain uses TRBV6-5 with TRBJ2-3; D may be TRBD1 or TRBD2 (6 bases each). The germline V gene encodes CDR1 MNHEY and CDR2 SVGAGI. Trimming stripped 0 bases from V and 0 bases from J, with 10 bases between. The CDR3 runs to 16 residues. CDR3 sequence reads: CASSYSPGASTDTQYF. CDR3 in DNA: TGTGCCAGCAGTTACTCGCCGGGGGCAAGCACAGATACGCAGTATTTT.

The chain uses TRBV5-1 and TRBJ1-1; perhaps TRBD1 as D (5 bases). This CDR3 contains 14 residues. V shed 4 bases and J shed 0 bases, with 10 bases lying between them. The germline gives CDR1 SGHRS, CDR2 YFSETQ. The CDR3 coding sequence is TGCGCCAGCAGCATTACAGGTATGAACACTGAAGCTTTCTTT. Translation: CASSITGMNTEAFF. Variable domain in full (rest from reference TRBV5-1 and TRBJ1-1): KAGVTQTPRYLIKTRGQQVTLSCSPISGHRSVSWYQQTPGQGLQFLFEYFSETQRNKGNFPGRFSGRQFSNSRSEMNVSTLELGDSALYLCASSITGMNTEAFFGQGTRLTVV.

The chain joins TRBV20-1 to TRBJ2-1; 8 bases fit TRBD2. In germline, CDR1 is DFQATT, CDR2 SNEGSKA (reference sequence). CDR3 length: 14 residues. V was clipped by 6 bases and J by 5 bases; unmatched bases: 9. The CDR3 is CSAPTSEGNNEQFF. CDR3 nucleotide sequence: TGCAGTGCACCGACTAGCGAAGGAAACAATGAGCAGTTCTTC.

There are a few counts of this clonotype. The chain has TRBV12-3 or TRBV12-4 and TRBJ2-3; no definite D call. The CDR3 contains 12 residues. The V gene lost 4 bases and the J gene lost 10 bases, with 12 bases spanning the gap. The CDR3 reads CASSSLRSAQYF. DNA of the CDR3: TGTGCCAGCAGTTCCCTTAGAAGTGCGCAGTATTTT.

This clonotype occurred many times. This chain links TRBV29-1 with TRBJ2-5; D remains unclear. This CDR3 contains 12 residues. Trimming pared 6 bases from V and 5 bases from J, leaving 13 bases between. Germline CDR1 and CDR2: SQVTM and ANQGSEA. This chain's CDR3 is CSVDPSWETQYF. CDR3 sequence (DNA): TGCAGCGTCGACCCATCTTGGGAGACCCAGTACTTC.

The sample holds a few counts of this clonotype. The chain joins TRBV2 to TRBJ2-1, with D unresolved. V gave up 1 base and J gave up 1 base, with 8 bases separating them. CDR1 is SNHLY and CDR2 is FYNNEI in the germline V gene. The CDR3 extends over 15 amino acids. CDR3 amino acids: CASSEDTPSYNEQFF. The DNA for the CDR3 is TGTGCCAGCAGTGAAGACACCCCTTCCTACAATGAGCAGTTCTTC. Looking up the rest from reference TRBV2 and TRBJ2-1 gives the full variable domain: EPEVTQTPSHQVTQMGQEVILRCVPISNHLYFYWYRQILGQKVEFLVSFYNNEISEKSEIFDDQFSVERPDGSNFTLKIRSTKLEDSAMYFCASSEDTPSYNEQFFGPGTRLTVL.

Only a few counts were recorded for this clonotype. In DNA form, the CDR3 reads TGTGCCAGCAGTTTAAACCCGCTGGACGAGCAGTACTTC. Protein sequence: CASSLNPLDEQYF. V gene TRBV27 combines with J gene TRBJ2-7; D ambiguous. The V end lost 2 bases, the J end lost 5 bases, and 10 bases lay between the germline ends. CDR1 MNHEY and CDR2 SMNVEV come from the germline V gene (reference sequence). The CDR3 is made up of 13 amino acids.

The chain combines TRBV5-6 with TRBJ2-3; the D gene is possibly TRBD1 (5 bases). V lost 4 bases and J 1 base, leaving 13 bases between the germline ends. The CDR3 spans 15 residues. Per the germline V gene, CDR1 is SGHDT and CDR2 is YYEEEE. CDR3 DNA sequence: TGTGCCAGCAGCCGTGGTGGCAGGGGCACAGATACGCAGTATTTT. Its protein product is CASSRGGRGTDTQYF.

V and J are TRBV27 and TRBJ2-1, with TRBD1 identical over 8 bases. Germline V gives CDR1 MNHEY, CDR2 SMNVEV (reference sequence). Germline trimming cut 5 bases from V and 4 bases from J; bases unmatched to any gene: 13. The CDR3 is 17 residues long. The CDR3: CASSPLLQRQGYNEQFF. The CDR3 nucleotides read TGTGCCAGCAGTCCTCTCCTACAACGACAGGGGTACAATGAGCAGTTCTTC.